Below are 21 T cell receptor beta chains sequenced from a single sample in a study of cytomegalovirus exposure and HLA in healthy donors (TCRdb year 2017). The protocol used for the library was the immunoSEQ multiplex PCR assay. TCRdb's version of the immuneACCESS table is confined to in-frame rearrangements and falls short of the full clone set. An unresolved V gene accounts for under half of the shortfall where checked; the remainder is of unknown origin. The sample contains about 76,000 clones, about 94% of them found a single time. The top ten hold less than 2% of the sample. Material for sequencing was PBMCs. The receptors were gathered from a man aged 18-30 years in good health and CMV-seropositive.

V usage is TRBV7-3 and J usage is TRBJ2-1; 7 nucleotides line up with TRBD2. Per the germline V gene, CDR1 is SGHTA and CDR2 is FQGTGA. The CDR3 is made up of 15 amino acids. The V segment lost 6 bases and the J segment 6 bases; nucleotides outside the gene matches: 11. CDR3 in amino acids: CASSEEREVPNEQFF. DNA for the CDR3: TGTGCCAGCAGTGAGGAACGGGAGGTCCCCAATGAGCAGTTCTTC.

This clone was detected a few times. The chain is built from TRBV6-1 and TRBJ2-5; 11 bases match TRBD1. Germline loops: CDR1 MNHNS, CDR2 SASEGT. This CDR3 is built from 15 residues. V dropped 2 bases and J dropped 5; count of bases not matched to a gene: 4. The CDR3 is CASSERTGGWETQYF. CDR3 sequence (DNA): TGTGCCAGCAGTGAAAGGACAGGGGGCTGGGAGACCCAGTACTTC.

V usage is TRBV14 and J usage is TRBJ1-5, with D possibly TRBD1 on 5 matching bases. Trimming took 0 bases from V and 6 from J, leaving 12 bases between them. CDR1 and CDR2 (germline): SGHDN, FVKESK. There are 15 residues in the CDR3. The CDR3 here is CASSQDGRVAQPQHF. CDR3 coding DNA: TGTGCCAGCAGCCAAGATGGCAGGGTGGCTCAGCCCCAGCATTTT. The full variable domain, in which reference TRBV14 and TRBJ1-5 provide the parts outside the CDR3, is EAGVTQFPSHSVIEKGQTVTLRCDPISGHDNLYWYRRVMGKEIKFLLHFVKESKQDESGMPNNRFLAERTGGTYSTLKVQPAELEDSGVYFCASSQDGRVAQPQHFGDGTRLSIL.

The genes are TRBV4-1 and TRBJ2-5; D gene uncertain. The CDR3 extends over 16 amino acids. Germline V gene data show CDR1 as MGHRA and CDR2 as YSYEKL. V lost 0 bases and J lost 2, with 13 bases in between. Written as DNA, the CDR3 is TGCGCCAGCAGCCAAGAAGCGCGTCTACTTCAAGAGACCCAGTACTTC. It specifies CASSQEARLLQETQYF.

The chain carries TRBV6-5 and TRBJ2-7; weak D call: TRBD1 (5 bases). The V gene lost 6 bases and the J gene lost 3 bases, with 15 bases spanning the gap. CDR1 and CDR2 from the germline V gene are MNHEY and SVGAGI. CDR3 length: 14 residues. CDR3 in DNA: TGTGCCAGCAGCGTCAGGGATGAACACTACGAGCAGTACTTC. It encodes CASSVRDEHYEQYF.

This sequence joins TRBV9 and TRBJ2-5; 8 positions agree with TRBD2. Germline V gene data show CDR1 as SGDLS and CDR2 as YYNGEE. The length of the CDR3 is 14 residues. The ends lost 7 bases at V and 2 bases at J; junction bases unmatched: 7. This chain's CDR3 is CASLRSGGQETQYF. In nucleotides, the CDR3 is TGTGCCAGCCTCCGGTCGGGAGGGCAAGAGACCCAGTACTTC.

The gene calls are TRBV5-1 and TRBJ2-5, with 7 bases identical to TRBD1. Germline V gene data show CDR1 as SGHRS and CDR2 as YFSETQ. Trimming removed 3 bases from V and 5 bases from J; junction bases left unmatched: 1. The CDR3 length is 12 residues. The CDR3 DNA sequence: TGCGCCAGCAGCTCGGACAGGGAGACCCAGTACTTC. Its protein product is CASSSDRETQYF.

The chain combines TRBV28 with TRBJ2-1, with 12 bases identical to TRBD2. J gave up 2 bases and V 4 bases, and 6 bases lay outside the gene matches. Per germline, CDR1 MDHEN and CDR2 SYDVKM. The CDR3 covers 17 residues. The CDR3 protein is CASSCGGTSGPYNEQFF. CDR3 nucleotides: TGTGCCAGCAGTTGCGGAGGGACTAGCGGGCCCTACAATGAGCAGTTCTTC.

The J gene is TRBJ1-5, the V gene TRBV28; 7 bases are a match to TRBD1. Per germline, CDR1 MDHEN and CDR2 SYDVKM. This CDR3 region has 15 residues. The trim removed 5 bases at V and 5 bases at J, leaving 9 bases unmatched. The CDR3, as DNA: TGTGCCAGCAGTGACAGGGCGGATGGTGATCAGCCCCAGCATTTT. It yields the protein CASSDRADGDQPQHF. The variable domain in full, with the rest retrieved from reference TRBV28 and TRBJ1-5, is DVKVTQSSRYLVKRTGEKVFLECVQDMDHENMFWYRQDPGLGLRLIYFSYDVKMKEKGDIPEGYSVSREKKERFSLILESASTNQTSMYLCASSDRADGDQPQHFGDGTRLSIL.

The V call is TRBV11-3, the J call TRBJ2-1; the match to TRBD1 covers 9 bases. The V segment lost 1 base and the J segment 7 bases; nucleotides outside the gene matches: 5. The CDR3 spans 15 residues. The V gene's germline CDR1 is SGHNT and CDR2 YENEEA. The CDR3: CASSLVQGAGNEQFF. The CDR3, as DNA: TGTGCCAGCAGCTTAGTACAGGGGGCTGGAAATGAGCAGTTCTTC. The complete variable domain, with remaining parts taken from reference TRBV11-3 and TRBJ2-1, reads EAGVVQSPRYKIIEKKQPVAFWCNPISGHNTLYWYLQNLGQGPELLIRYENEEAVDDSQLPKDRFSAERLKGVDSTLKIQPAELGDSAVYLCASSLVQGAGNEQFFGPGTRLTVL.

V gene TRBV5-6 combines with J gene TRBJ2-7, with 8 bases matching TRBD2. J gave up 7 bases and V 6 bases, and 9 bases lay outside the gene matches. Germline V CDR1 and CDR2: SGHDT, YYEEEE. This CDR3 is built from 13 residues. The CDR3 nucleotides read TGTGCCAGCAACGACGGGAGGGCCCAAGAGCAGTACTTC. This encodes CASNDGRAQEQYF.

A single count supports this clone. The J gene is TRBJ2-3, the V gene TRBV21-1; whether TRBD2, the table's D call, matches the DNA was not checked. TRBV21-1 is tagged as a pseudogene. The CDR3 has 12 amino acids. The DNA for the CDR3 is TGTGCCAGCAGTCAAAGTAGAGATACGCAGTATTTT. Translated: CASSQSRDTQYF.

The chain uses TRBV4-1 and TRBJ2-4, with TRBD2 identical over 12 bases. This CDR3 contains 17 residues. Germline loops: CDR1 MGHRA, CDR2 YSYEKL. Unmatched junction bases numbered 4, after V lost 2 bases and J lost 2 bases. The CDR3: CASSQPTSGRTKNIQYF. The DNA for the CDR3 is TGCGCCAGCAGCCAACCGACTAGCGGGAGAACCAAAAACATTCAGTACTTC.

The rearrangement joins TRBV19 to TRBJ1-1; possibly TRBD1 for D (6 bases). V was pared by 9 bases and J by 1 base, with 12 bases between. This CDR3 comprises 13 residues. Germline V lookup: CDR1 LNHDA, CDR2 SQIVND (reference sequence). The DNA for the CDR3 is TGTGCCAGCTCAGGGGCTAAGAACACTGAAGCTTTCTTT. This gives the protein CASSGAKNTEAFF.

V gene TRBV6-1 combines with J gene TRBJ1-1, with TRBD1 identical over 7 bases. This CDR3 spans 14 amino acids. CDR1 and CDR2 from the germline V gene are MNHNS and SASEGT. V shed 0 bases, J shed 4 bases, and the junction held 2 bases outside the gene matches. CDR3 sequence (DNA): TGTGCCAGCAGTGAAGCGACAGGGCCCACTGAAGCTTTCTTT. Protein product: CASSEATGPTEAFF.

The CDR3 sequence: CAISEVAGDEQYF. CDR3 nucleotide sequence: TGTGCCATCAGTGAGGTAGCGGGAGACGAGCAGTACTTC. V usage is TRBV10-3 and J usage is TRBJ2-7; the match to TRBD2 covers 9 bases. The germline V gene encodes CDR1 ENHRY and CDR2 SYGVKD. CDR3 length: 13 residues. The ends lost 2 bases at V and 5 bases at J; junction bases unmatched: 1.

This chain joins TRBV2 and TRBJ2-3; 12 bases are shared with TRBD2. The CDR3 runs to 16 residues. The trim removed 6 bases at V and 4 bases at J, leaving 8 bases unmatched. CDR1 and CDR2 from the germline V gene are SNHLY and FYNNEI. The chain's CDR3 is CASSAGLAGIADTQYF. The CDR3 DNA reads TGTGCCAGCAGCGCCGGACTAGCGGGAATCGCAGATACGCAGTATTTT.

In its sample, this clone was seen once. The chain has TRBV28 and TRBJ1-2; TRBD1 might be the D (5 bases). CDR3 length: 15 amino acids. Trimming pared 8 bases from V and 2 bases from J, leaving 18 bases between. CDR1 and CDR2 from the germline V gene are MDHEN and SYDVKM. Here the CDR3 DNA reads TGTGCCAGCTCACAGGAGGGGCCCGGGAACTATGGCTACACCTTC. This translates into CASSQEGPGNYGYTF.

The chain links TRBV28 to TRBJ2-7, with no clear D. The CDR3 length is 11 residues. Germline V gene sequence: CDR1 MDHEN, CDR2 SYDVKM. V lost 3 bases to trimming and J lost 4 bases, with 4 bases between them. The CDR3, as DNA: TGTGCCAGCAGTTTTCGGTACGAGCAGTACTTC. It yields the protein CASSFRYEQYF.

The rearrangement uses TRBV30 and TRBJ1-2; 7 bases agree with TRBD1. CDR3 size: 18 residues. The germline V gene has CDR1 GTSNPN and CDR2 SVGIG (reference sequence). The J segment lost 5 bases and the V segment lost 2 bases, leaving 20 bases of the junction unmatched. As DNA, the CDR3 is TGTGCCTGGAGTACTTCCTCAGCCGATGACAGGGCGTCGTATGGCTACACCTTC. Its protein is CAWSTSSADDRASYGYTF.

This clone was recorded only once. The V and J genes are TRBV4-1 and TRBJ2-2; no clear D. The CDR3 loop spans 16 amino acids. Between the trimmed V and J ends, which lost 1 base and 1 base, there was a span of 10 bases. The germline V gene encodes CDR1 MGHRA and CDR2 YSYEKL. The CDR3 nucleotides are TGCGCCAGCAGCCAAGTAAGCTCGAGGAACACCGGGGAGCTGTTTTTT. As protein: CASSQVSSRNTGELFF.